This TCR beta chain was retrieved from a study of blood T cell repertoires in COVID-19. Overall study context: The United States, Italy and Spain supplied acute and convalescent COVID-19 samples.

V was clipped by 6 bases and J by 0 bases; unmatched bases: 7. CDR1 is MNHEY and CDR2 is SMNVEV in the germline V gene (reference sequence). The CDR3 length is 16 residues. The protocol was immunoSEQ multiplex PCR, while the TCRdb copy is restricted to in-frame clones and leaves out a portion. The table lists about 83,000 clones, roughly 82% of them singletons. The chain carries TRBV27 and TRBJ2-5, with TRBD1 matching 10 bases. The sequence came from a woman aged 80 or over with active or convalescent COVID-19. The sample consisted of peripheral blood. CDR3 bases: TGTGCCAGCAGCTTGACAGGGGGCCAGTACCAAGAGACCCAGTACTTC. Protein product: CASSLTGGQYQETQYF.